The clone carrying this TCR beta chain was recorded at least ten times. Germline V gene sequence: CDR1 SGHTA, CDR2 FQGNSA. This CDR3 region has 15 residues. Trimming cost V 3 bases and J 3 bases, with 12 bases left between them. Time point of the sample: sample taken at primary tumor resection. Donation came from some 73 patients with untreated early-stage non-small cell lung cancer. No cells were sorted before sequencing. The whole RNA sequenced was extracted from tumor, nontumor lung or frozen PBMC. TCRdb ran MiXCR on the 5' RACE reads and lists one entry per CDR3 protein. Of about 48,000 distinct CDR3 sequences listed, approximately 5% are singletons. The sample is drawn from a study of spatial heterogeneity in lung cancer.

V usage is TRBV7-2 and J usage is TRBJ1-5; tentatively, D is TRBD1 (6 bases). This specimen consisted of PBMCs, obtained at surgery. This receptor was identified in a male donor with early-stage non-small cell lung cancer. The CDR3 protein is CASSFQTGPNQPQHF. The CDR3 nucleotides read TGTGCCAGCAGCTTCCAGACAGGCCCCAATCAGCCCCAGCATTTT.